This T cell receptor (beta chain) stems from a study of regulatory T cells in long-lasting Graves disease. Study conclusions and caveats: Whereas new patients shared 900 to 1,000 public clonotypes, persistent patients shared more, at about 3,000. Persistent disease favored TRBV28, TRBJ1-2 and TRBJ2-5.

CDR3-region Arm-PCR and iRepertoire HTBI primers produced the TCR beta libraries. TCRdb independently ran MiXCR on the multiplex PCR reads; one entry per CDR3 protein. The sample includes some 460,000 distinct CDR3 sequences, under 20% seen only once; the top ten take 12%. The CDR3 extends over 15 amino acids. Germline assignment: CDR1 SGHNT and CDR2 YENEEA. V was clipped by 2 bases and J by 0 bases, with 8 bases between them. Time point reported: newly diagnosed GD, antithyroid drugs for less than 3 months. RNA isolated from PBMCs was used to make the TCR library. This clonotype showed up many times. Its antigen remains unknown. This sample was also put to use in a study of T cells in Graves' hyperthyroidism and ophthalmopathy. According to that study: Patients aged 18 to 65 had newly diagnosed hyperthyroidism lasting under 2 months.

Here the sequenced sample was peripheral blood mononuclear cells (PBMCs), taken at new diagnosis, from a patient treated with antithyroid drugs. This TCR came from a man between 35 and 55 years old with Graves disease. The rearrangement uses TRBV11-3 and TRBJ2-1; D not resolved. CDR3 nucleotides: TGTGCCAGCAGCTTATATCTGGGCTCCTACAATGAGCAGTTCTTC. This translates into CASSLYLGSYNEQFF.